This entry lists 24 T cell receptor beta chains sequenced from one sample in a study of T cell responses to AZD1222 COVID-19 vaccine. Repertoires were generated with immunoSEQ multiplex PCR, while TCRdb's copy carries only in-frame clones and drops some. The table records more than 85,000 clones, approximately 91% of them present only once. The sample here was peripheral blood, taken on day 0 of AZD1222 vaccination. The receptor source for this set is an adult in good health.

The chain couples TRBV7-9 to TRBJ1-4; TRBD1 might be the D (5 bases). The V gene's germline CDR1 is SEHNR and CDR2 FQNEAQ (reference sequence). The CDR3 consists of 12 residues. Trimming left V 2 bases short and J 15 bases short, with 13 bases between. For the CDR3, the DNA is TGTGCCAGCAGCTTATTGGGGGAGGGCTTGTTTTTT. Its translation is CASSLLGEGLFF.

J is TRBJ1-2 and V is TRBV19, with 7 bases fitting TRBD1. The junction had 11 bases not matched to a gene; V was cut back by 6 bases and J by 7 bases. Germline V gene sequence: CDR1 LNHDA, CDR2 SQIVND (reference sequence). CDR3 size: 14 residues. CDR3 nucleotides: TGTGCCAGTAGCCGACAGGGAGGTGAGAGTGGCTACACCTTC. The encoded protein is CASSRQGGESGYTF. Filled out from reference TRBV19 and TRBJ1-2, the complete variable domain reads DGGITQSPKYLFRKEGQNVTLSCEQNLNHDAMYWYRQDPGQGLRLIYYSQIVNDFQKGDIAEGYSVSREKKESFPLTVTSAQKNPTAFYLCASSRQGGESGYTFGSGTRLTVV.

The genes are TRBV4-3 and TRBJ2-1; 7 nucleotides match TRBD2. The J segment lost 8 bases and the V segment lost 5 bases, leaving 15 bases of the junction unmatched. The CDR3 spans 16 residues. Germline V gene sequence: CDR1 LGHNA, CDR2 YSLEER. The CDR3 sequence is CASSSPGTTGDHEQFF. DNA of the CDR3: TGCGCCAGCAGCTCCCCCGGGACTACCGGCGATCATGAGCAGTTCTTC.

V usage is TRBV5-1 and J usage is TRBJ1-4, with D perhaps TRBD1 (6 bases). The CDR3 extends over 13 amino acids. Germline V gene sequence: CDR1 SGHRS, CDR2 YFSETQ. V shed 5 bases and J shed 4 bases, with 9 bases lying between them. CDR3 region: CASSRTVNEKLFF. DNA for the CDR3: TGCGCCAGCAGTCGGACAGTTAATGAAAAACTGTTTTTT. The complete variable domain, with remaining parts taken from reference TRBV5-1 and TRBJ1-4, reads KAGVTQTPRYLIKTRGQQVTLSCSPISGHRSVSWYQQTPGQGLQFLFEYFSETQRNKGNFPGRFSGRQFSNSRSEMNVSTLELGDSALYLCASSRTVNEKLFFGSGTQLSVL.

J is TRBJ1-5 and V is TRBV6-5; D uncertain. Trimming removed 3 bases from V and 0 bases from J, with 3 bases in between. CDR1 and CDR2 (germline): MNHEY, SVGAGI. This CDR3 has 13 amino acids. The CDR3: CASSYGSNQPQHF. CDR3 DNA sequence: TGTGCCAGCAGTTATGGTAGCAATCAGCCCCAGCATTTT.

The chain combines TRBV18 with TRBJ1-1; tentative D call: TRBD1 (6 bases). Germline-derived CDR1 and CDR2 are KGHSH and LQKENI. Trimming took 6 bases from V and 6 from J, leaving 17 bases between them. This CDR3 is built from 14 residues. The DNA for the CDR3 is TGTGCCAGCTCCCAACACTCCAGGGGCGCTGAAGCTTTCTTT. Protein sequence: CASSQHSRGAEAFF.

The CDR3 reads CASSVTGGVYEQYF. In DNA form, the CDR3 reads TGCGCCAGCAGCGTAACAGGGGGGGTCTACGAGCAGTACTTC. The chain joins TRBV5-1 to TRBJ2-7; tentative D call: TRBD1 (8 bases). The CDR3 contains 14 residues. CDR1 and CDR2 (germline): SGHRS, YFSETQ. The V and J ends lost 4 bases and 3 bases respectively, with 14 bases between them.

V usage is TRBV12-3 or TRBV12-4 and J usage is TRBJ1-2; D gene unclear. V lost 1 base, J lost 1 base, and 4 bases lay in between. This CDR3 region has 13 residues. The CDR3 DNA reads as TGTGCCAGCAGTTTAGGAGTTAACTATGGCTACACCTTC. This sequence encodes CASSLGVNYGYTF.

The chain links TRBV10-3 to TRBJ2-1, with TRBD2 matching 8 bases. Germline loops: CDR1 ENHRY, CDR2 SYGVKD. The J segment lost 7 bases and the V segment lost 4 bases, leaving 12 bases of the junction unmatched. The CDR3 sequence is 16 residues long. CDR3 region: CAISALTGTSRNEQFF. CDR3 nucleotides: TGTGCCATCAGTGCCCTGACCGGGACTAGTAGAAATGAGCAGTTCTTC.

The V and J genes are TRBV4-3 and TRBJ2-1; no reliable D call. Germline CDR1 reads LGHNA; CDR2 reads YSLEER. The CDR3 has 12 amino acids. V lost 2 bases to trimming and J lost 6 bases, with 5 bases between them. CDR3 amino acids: CASSQNVNEQFF. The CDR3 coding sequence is TGCGCCAGCAGCCAAAACGTCAATGAGCAGTTCTTC.

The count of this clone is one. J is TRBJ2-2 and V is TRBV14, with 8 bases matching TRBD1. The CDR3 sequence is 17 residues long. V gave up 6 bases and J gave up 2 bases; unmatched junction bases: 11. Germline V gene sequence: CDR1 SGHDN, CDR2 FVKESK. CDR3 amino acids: CASRDFQGAPNTGELFF. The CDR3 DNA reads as TGTGCCAGCAGGGATTTCCAGGGGGCCCCAAACACCGGGGAGCTGTTTTTT.

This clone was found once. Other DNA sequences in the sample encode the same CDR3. CDR3 sequence reads: CASSLTGDEQYF. The CDR3 bases are TGTGCCAGCAGCTTAACCGGGGACGAGCAGTACTTC. The chain carries TRBV7-9 and TRBJ2-7; D might be TRBD2 (5 bases). V shed 2 bases and J shed 5 bases, with 7 bases lying between them. This CDR3 comprises 12 residues. The germline V gene has CDR1 SEHNR and CDR2 FQNEAQ (reference sequence). The whole variable domain, remainder taken from reference TRBV7-9 and TRBJ2-7, is DTGVSQNPRHKITKRGQNVTFRCDPISEHNRLYWYRQTLGQGPEFLTYFQNEAQLEKSRLLSDRFSAERPKGSFSTLEIQRTEQGDSAMYLCASSLTGDEQYFGPGTRLTVT.

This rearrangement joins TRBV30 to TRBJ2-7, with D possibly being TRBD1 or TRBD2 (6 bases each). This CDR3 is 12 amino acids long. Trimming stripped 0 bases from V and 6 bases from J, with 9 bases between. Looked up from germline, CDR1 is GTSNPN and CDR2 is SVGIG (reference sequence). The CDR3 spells CAWSVGGREQYF. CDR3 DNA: TGTGCCTGGAGTGTAGGGGGGCGCGAGCAGTACTTC.

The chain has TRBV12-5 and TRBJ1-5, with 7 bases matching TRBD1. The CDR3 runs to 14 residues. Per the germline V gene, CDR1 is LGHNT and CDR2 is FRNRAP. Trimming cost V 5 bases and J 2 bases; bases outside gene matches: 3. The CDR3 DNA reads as TGTGCTAGTGGTATCGGGACAGGCAATCAGCCCCAGCATTTT. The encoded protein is CASGIGTGNQPQHF.

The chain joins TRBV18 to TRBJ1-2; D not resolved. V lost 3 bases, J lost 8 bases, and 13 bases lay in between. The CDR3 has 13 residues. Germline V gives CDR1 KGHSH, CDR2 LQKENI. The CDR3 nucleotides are TGTGCCAGCTCACCTGCGGGGATAGAAGGCTACACCTTC. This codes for CASSPAGIEGYTF.

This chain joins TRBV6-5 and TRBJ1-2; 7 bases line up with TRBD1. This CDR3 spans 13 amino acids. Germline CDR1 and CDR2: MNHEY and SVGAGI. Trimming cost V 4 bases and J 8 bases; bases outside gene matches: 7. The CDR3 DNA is TGTGCCAGCAGTTCCTGGGACAGTGGAGGCTACACCTTC. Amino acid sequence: CASSSWDSGGYTF.

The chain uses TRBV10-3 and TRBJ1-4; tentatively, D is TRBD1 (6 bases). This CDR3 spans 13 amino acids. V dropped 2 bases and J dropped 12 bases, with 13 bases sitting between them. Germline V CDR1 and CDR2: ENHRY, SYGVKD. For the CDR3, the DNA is TGTGCCATCAGTGAGACGGACAGCCGAGAACTGTTTTTT. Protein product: CAISETDSRELFF.

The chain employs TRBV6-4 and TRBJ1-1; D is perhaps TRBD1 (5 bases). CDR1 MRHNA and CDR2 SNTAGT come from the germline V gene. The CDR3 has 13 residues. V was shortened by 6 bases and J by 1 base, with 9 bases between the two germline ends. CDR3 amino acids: CASRADRNTEAFF. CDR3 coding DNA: TGTGCCAGCAGGGCCGACAGGAACACTGAAGCTTTCTTT.

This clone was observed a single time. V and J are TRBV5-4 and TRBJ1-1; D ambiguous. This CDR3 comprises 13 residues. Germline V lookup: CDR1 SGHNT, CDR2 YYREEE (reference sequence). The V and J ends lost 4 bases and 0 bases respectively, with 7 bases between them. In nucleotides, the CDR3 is TGTGCCAGCAGCCAGCCCATGAACACTGAAGCTTTCTTT. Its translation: CASSQPMNTEAFF.

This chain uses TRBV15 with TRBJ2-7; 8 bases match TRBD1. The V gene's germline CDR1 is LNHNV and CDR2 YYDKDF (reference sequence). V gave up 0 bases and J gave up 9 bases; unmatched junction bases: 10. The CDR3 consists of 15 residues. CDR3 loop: CATSRDQSGGRVQYF. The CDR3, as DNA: TGTGCCACCAGCAGAGATCAGTCAGGGGGCAGGGTGCAGTACTTC.

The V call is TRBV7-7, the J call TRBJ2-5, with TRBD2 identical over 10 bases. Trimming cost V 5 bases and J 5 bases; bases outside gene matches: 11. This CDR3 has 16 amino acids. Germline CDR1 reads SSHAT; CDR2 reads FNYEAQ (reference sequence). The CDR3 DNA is TGTGCCAGCAGCCCAATCTCAGCGGGAGGGAGGGAGACCCAGTACTTC. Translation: CASSPISAGGRETQYF.

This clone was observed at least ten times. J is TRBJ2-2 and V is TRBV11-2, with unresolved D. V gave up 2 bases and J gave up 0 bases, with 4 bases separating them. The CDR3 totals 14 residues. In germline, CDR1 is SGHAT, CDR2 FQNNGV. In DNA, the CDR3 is TGTGCCAGCAGCTTACAGCCGAACACCGGGGAGCTGTTTTTT. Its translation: CASSLQPNTGELFF.

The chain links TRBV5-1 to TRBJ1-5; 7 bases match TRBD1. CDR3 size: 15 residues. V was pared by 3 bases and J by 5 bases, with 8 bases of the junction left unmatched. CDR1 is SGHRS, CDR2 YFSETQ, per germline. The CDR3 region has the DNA TGCGCCAGCAGCTGGGGGACAGACCCATATCAGCCCCAGCATTTT. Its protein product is CASSWGTDPYQPQHF.

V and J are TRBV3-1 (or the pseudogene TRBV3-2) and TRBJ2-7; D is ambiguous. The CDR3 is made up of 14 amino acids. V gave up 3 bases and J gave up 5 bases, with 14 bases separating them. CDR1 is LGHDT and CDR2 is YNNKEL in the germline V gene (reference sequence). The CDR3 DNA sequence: TGTGCCAGCAGCCATAAAGCGACTGAACACGAGCAGTACTTC. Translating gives CASSHKATEHEQYF.